The T cell receptor (beta chain) under discussion was sequenced for a study of early T cells in non-severe SARS-CoV-2 infection (dated by TCRdb to the early 2020s). Broadly, across the study: Bulk RNA from unsorted whole blood was used for TCR sequencing, so alpha and beta chains could not be paired.

Set within a cohort of healthcare workers in London, UK, this nested case-control study involved weekly PCR testing of nasopharyngeal swabs along with blood sampling. Healthcare workers were enrolled in the week of the UK lockdown, from 23 to 31 March 2020, and were followed every week for up to 16 weeks. To prepare the library, 5' RACE was applied. Sequencing instrument: NextSeq 500. Unique molecular identifiers were attached to individual cDNA molecules in the TCR library protocol so that sequencing error and PCR bias could be corrected. Sequencing covered both TCR alpha and beta chains, and within each sample the abundances of alpha and beta sequences were tightly co-correlated. In the authors' own workflow: Decombinator V4 was used to annotate the V gene, J gene and CDR3 of the TCR sequences. Expanded TCRs were defined as changing significantly between any two time points under a Poisson model with p below 0.0001. Abundances of TCRs were expressed as counts per million after normalisation to the total number of TCRs sequenced in each sample. MAIT TCRs were defined by TRAV1-2 paired with TRAJ12, TRAJ20 or TRAJ33, and iNKT TCRs by TRAV10 paired with TRAJ18. A search of VDJdb, accessed on 1 November 2021, was run for TCRs annotated to CMV, EBV and SARS-CoV-2, with TCRs annotated for multiple antigens excluded. The public reads were quality trimmed at Q25 with fastp and then assembled into clones with MiXCR by TCRdb, keeping productive beta chains. Entries that share a CDR3 protein sequence are merged under the most common genes and DNA. The V and J calls and clone size are TCRdb's, not the authors'. The sample table contains some 48,000 distinct CDR3 sequences; only one count was recorded for approximately 8.1% of them. Under 6.5% of the sample is in the top ten clones.

From the cysteine up to the phenylalanine, the CDR3 has a length of 13 residues. Left in the record is the CDR3 DNA by itself, 39 bases read in frame from the first base. CDR1 and CDR2, per the germline V gene (reference sequence), are DFQATT and SNEGSKA. Trimming removed 5 bases from V and 4 bases from J, leaving 12 bases between the germline ends. On the study overall, not on this receptor specifically: VDJdb matching was skewed toward anti-spike CD8 responses and likely underestimated virus-specific expansions, missing private and CD4 specificities.

This clonotype occurred many times. Its antigen has not been determined. The record has no base qualities; no much larger clone is one base away. This TCR came from an adult who was a healthcare worker with PCR-confirmed SARS-CoV-2 infection or an uninfected control (not recorded which). The sample comprised whole blood. The chain is made from TRBV20-1 and TRBJ2-1, with TRBD2 as a weak D call on 6 bases. The CDR3 protein is CSAPTGVYNEQFF. At the DNA level, the sequence is TGCAGTGCTCCCACGGGGGTTTACAATGAGCAGTTCTTC.